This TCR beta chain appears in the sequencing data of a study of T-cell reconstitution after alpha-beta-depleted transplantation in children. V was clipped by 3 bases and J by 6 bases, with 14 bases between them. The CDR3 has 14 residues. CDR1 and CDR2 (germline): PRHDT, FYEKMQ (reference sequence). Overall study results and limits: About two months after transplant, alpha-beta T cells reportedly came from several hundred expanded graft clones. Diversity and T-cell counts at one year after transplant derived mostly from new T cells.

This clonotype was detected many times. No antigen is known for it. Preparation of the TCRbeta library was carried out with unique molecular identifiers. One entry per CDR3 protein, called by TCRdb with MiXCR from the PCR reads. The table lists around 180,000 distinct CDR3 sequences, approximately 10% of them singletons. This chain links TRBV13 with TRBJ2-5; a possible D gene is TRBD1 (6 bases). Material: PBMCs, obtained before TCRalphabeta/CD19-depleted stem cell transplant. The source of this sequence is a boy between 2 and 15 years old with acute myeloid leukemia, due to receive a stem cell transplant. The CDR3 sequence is CASSFTGTIKTQYF. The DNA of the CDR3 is TGTGCCAGCAGCTTTACCGGGACAATCAAGACCCAGTACTTC.